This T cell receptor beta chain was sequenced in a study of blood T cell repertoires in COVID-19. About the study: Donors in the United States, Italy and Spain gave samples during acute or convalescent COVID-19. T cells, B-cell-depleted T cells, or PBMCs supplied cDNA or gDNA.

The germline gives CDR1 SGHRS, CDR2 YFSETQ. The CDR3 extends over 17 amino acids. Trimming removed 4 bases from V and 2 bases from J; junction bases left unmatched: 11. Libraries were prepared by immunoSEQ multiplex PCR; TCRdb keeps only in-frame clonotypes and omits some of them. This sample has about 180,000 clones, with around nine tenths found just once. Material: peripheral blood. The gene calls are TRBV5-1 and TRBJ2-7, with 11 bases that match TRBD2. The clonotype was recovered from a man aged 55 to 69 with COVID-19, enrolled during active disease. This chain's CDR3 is CASSRDTSGSSTYEQYF. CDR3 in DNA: TGCGCCAGCAGCAGAGATACTAGCGGGAGTTCCACCTACGAGCAGTACTTC. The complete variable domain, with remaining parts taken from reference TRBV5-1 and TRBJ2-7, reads KAGVTQTPRYLIKTRGQQVTLSCSPISGHRSVSWYQQTPGQGLQFLFEYFSETQRNKGNFPGRFSGRQFSNSRSEMNVSTLELGDSALYLCASSRDTSGSSTYEQYFGPGTRLTVT.